This T cell receptor (beta chain) comes out of a study of blood T cell repertoires in COVID-19. Profiled with immunoSEQ multiplex PCR; TCRdb holds only in-frame clones, not every one. This sample has about 240,000 clones, with roughly nine tenths found just once. This clone was detected only once. Germline assignment: CDR1 LNHDA and CDR2 SQIVND (reference sequence). The J segment lost 4 bases and the V segment lost 5 bases, leaving 10 bases of the junction unmatched. The CDR3 sequence is 15 residues long. The specimen was peripheral blood. The sequence came from a man in his sixties who had recovered from COVID-19. This rearrangement joins TRBV19 to TRBJ1-2, with 7 bases lining up with TRBD1. CDR3 region: CASSETLGQIYGYTF. The DNA of the CDR3 is TGTGCCAGTAGTGAGACGTTGGGACAGATCTATGGCTACACCTTC.